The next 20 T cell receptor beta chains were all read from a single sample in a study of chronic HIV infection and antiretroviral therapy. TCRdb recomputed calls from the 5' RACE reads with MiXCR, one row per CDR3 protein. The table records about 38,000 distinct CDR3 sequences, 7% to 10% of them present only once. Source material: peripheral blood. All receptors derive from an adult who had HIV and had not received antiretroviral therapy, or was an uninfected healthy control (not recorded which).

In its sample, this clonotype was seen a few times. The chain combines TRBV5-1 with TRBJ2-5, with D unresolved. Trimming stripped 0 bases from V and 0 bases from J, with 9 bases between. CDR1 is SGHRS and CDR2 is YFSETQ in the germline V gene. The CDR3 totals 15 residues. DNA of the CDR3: TGCGCCAGCAGCTTGGTTGCCCAGTACCAAGAGACCCAGTACTTC. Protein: CASSLVAQYQETQYF.

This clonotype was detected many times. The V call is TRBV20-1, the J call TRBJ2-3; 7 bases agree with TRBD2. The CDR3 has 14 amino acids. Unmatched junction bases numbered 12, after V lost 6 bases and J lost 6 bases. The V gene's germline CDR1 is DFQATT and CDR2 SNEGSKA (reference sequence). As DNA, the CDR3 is TGCAGTGCCCCCTTGGGGGGGATTAGGGATACGCAGTATTTT. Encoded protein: CSAPLGGIRDTQYF.

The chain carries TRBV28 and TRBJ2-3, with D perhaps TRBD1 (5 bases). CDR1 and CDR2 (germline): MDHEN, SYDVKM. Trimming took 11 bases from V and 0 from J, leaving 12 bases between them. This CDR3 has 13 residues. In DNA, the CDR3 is TGTGCCCAAGGGGAAAGTAGCACAGATACGCAGTATTTT. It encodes CAQGESSTDTQYF.

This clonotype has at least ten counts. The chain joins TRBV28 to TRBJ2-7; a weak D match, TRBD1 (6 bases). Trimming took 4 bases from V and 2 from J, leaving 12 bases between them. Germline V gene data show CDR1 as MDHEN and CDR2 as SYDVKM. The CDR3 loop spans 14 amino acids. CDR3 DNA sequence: TGTGCCAGCAGTTCCTATCAGGGGACCTACGAGCAGTACTTC. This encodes CASSSYQGTYEQYF. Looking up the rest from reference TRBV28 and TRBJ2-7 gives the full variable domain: DVKVTQSSRYLVKRTGEKVFLECVQDMDHENMFWYRQDPGLGLRLIYFSYDVKMKEKGDIPEGYSVSREKKERFSLILESASTNQTSMYLCASSSYQGTYEQYFGPGTRLTVT.

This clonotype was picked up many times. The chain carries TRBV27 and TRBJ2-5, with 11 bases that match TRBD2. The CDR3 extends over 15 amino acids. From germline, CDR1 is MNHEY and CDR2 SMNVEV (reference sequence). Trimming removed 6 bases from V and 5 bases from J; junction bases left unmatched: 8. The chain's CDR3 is CASRLAGGPYETQYF. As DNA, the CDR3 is TGTGCCAGCAGATTAGCGGGAGGGCCTTATGAGACCCAGTACTTC.

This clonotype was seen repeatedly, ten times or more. The CDR3, as DNA: TGCAGCGTTGCTAGCGGTACTCCCTACGAGCAGTACTTC. Amino acids: CSVASGTPYEQYF. The genes are TRBV29-1 and TRBJ2-7; 7 bases fit TRBD2. This CDR3 region has 13 residues. J was trimmed by 2 bases and V by 4 bases; bases with no gene match: 5. Germline-derived CDR1 and CDR2 are SQVTM and ANQGSEA.

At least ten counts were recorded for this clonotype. The CDR3 nucleotides read TGTGCCAGCAGCTTAGTGGACCGCTGCCGCGAGCAGTACTTC. Translating gives CASSLVDRCREQYF. The chain recombines TRBV7-2 with TRBJ2-7; D remains unclear. Trimming shortened V by 1 base and J by 6 bases, and 13 bases separated the two germline ends. The CDR3 extends over 14 amino acids. The germline CDR1 and CDR2 sequences are SGHTA and FQGNSA.

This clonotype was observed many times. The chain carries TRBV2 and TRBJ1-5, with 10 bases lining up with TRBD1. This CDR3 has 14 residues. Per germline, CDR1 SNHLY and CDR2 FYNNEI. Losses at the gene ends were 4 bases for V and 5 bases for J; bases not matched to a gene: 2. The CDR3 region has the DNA TGTGCCAGCAGTGCCGGACAGGGGGATCAGCCCCAGCATTTT. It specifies CASSAGQGDQPQHF.

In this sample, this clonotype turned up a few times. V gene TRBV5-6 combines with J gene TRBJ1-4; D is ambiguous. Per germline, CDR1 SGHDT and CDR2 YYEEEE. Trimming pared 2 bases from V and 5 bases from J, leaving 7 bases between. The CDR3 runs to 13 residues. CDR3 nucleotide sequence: TGTGCCAGCAGCTTAGACACGAATGAAAAACTGTTTTTT. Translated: CASSLDTNEKLFF.

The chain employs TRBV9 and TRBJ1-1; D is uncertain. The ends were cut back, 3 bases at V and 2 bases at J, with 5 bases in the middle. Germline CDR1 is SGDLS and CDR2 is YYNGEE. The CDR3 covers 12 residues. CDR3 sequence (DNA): TGTGCCAGCAGCGCAGATAACACTGAAGCTTTCTTT. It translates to CASSADNTEAFF.

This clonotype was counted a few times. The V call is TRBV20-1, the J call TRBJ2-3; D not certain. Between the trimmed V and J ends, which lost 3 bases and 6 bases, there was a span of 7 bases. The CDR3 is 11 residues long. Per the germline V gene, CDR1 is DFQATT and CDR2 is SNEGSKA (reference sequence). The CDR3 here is CSASDADTQYF. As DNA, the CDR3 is TGCAGTGCTAGCGATGCCGATACGCAGTATTTT.

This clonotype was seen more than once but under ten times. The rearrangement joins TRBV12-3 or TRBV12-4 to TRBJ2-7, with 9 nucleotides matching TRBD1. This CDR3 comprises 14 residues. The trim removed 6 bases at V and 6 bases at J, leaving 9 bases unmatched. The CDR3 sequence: CASRSGQGPSEQYF. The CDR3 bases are TGTGCCAGCAGGTCGGGACAGGGCCCGAGCGAGCAGTACTTC.

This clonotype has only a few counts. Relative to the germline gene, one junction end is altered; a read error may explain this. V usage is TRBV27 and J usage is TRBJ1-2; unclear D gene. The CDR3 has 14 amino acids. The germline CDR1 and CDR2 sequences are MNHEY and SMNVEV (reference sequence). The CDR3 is CASSPYSGRTLDFF. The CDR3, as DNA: TGTGCCAGCAGTCCCTATTCCGGACGGACCCTCGACTTCTTC.

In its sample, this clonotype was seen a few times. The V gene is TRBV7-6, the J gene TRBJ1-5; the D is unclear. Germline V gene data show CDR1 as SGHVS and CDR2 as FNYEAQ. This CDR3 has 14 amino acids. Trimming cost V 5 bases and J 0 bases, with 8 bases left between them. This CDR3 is CASSPDLSNQPQHF. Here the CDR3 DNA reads TGTGCCAGCAGCCCGGACCTTAGCAATCAGCCCCAGCATTTT.

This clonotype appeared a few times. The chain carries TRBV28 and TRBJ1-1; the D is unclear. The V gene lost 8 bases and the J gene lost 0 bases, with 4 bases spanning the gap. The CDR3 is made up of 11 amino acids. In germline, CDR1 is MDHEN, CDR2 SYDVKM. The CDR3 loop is CASGLNTEAFF. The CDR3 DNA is TGTGCCAGCGGGTTGAACACTGAAGCTTTCTTT.

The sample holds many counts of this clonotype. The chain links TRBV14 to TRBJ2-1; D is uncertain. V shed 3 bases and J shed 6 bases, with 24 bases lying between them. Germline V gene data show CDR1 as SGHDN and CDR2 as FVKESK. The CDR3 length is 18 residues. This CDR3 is CASSQAAGKGPTSNEQFF. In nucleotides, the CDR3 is TGTGCCAGCAGCCAGGCCGCCGGAAAAGGACCGACGAGCAATGAGCAGTTCTTC.

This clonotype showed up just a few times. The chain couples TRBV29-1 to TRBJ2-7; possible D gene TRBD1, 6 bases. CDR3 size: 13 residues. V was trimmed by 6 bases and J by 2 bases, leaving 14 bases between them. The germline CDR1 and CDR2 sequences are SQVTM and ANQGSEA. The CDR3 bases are TGCAGCGTGAAGGCGGCAGGGGCCTACGAGCAGTACTTC. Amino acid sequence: CSVKAAGAYEQYF.

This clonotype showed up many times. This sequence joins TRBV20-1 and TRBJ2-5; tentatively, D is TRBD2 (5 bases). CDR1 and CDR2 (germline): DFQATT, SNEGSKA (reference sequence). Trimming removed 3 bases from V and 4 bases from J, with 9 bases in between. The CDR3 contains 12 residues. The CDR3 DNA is TGCAGTGCTAGCCGTGCGGGAGAGACCCAGTACTTC. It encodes CSASRAGETQYF.

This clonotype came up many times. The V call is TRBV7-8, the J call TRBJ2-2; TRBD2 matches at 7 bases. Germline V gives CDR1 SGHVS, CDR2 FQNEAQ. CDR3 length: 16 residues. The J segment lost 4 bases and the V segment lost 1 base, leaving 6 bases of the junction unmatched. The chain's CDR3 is CASSLGRLAGTGELFF. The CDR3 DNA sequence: TGTGCCAGCAGCTTAGGGAGACTAGCCGGCACCGGGGAGCTGTTTTTT.

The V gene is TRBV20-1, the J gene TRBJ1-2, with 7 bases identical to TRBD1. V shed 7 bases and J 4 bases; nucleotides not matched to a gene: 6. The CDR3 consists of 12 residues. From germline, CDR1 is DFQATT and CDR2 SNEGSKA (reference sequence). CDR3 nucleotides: TGCAGTGTAGATGACAGGGCCTATGGCTACACCTTC. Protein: CSVDDRAYGYTF.